This T cell receptor beta chain was sequenced in a study of vaccination and CD4 T cells after COVID-19. For the study at large: Six males and four females constituted the convalescent cohort, two of whom were Hispanic. The study drew post-COVID samples a median roughly 100 days after diagnosis (range 35 to 161). Overlapping peptides covering the spike proteins of SARS-CoV-2, HCoV-NL63, HCoV-OC43 and HCoV-229E were added to stimulate cells.

With the Oncomine TCR Beta short-read assay, DNA from cultured CD4+ T cells was sequenced. Cultured CD4+ T cells were the source of extracted genomic DNA. TCRdb reanalysed the PCR reads using MiXCR and keeps one entry per CDR3 protein. This sample has 8,500 to 9,500 distinct CDR3 sequences; around 31% occur once, and the top ten carry roughly 20%. This clonotype was seen a few times. Antigen specificity is unknown. After removal of 4 bases from V and 2 bases from J, the junction contained 3 bases not matched to a gene. Germline lookup yields CDR1 KGHDR and CDR2 SFDVKD. The CDR3 contains 15 residues. Treatment indicated: approximately 9-day PBMC culture with coronavirus spike peptide pools or control peptides (ViraFEST assay). An unexposed donor provided the CD4+ T cells, which were collected before the COVID-19 pandemic (2011-2018).

The chain uses TRBV24-1 and TRBJ2-3, with 9 bases aligning to TRBD1. Source material: CD4+ T cells from blood, cultured in vitro. The origin of this receptor is a human donor in good health. Here the CDR3 reads CATSEDRGYTDTQYF. DNA for the CDR3: TGTGCCACCAGTGAGGACAGGGGATACACAGATACGCAGTATTTT.